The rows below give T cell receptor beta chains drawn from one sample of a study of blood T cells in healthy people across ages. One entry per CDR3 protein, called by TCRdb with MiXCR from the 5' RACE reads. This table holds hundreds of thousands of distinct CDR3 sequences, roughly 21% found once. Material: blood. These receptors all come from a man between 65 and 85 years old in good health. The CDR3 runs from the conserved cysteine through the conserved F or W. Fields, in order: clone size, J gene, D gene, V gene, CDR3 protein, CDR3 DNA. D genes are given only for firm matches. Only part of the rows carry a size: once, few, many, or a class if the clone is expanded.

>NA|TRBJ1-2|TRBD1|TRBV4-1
CASSQGVRGVYGYTF
TGCGCCAGCAGCCAAGGAGTCAGGGGGGTCTATGGCTACACCTTC
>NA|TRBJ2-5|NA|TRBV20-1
CSARAVGTETQYF
TGCAGTGCTAGAGCGGTGGGGACAGAGACCCAGTACTTC
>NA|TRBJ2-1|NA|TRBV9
CASSVATVTSYNEQFF
TGTGCCAGCAGCGTAGCTACAGTAACGTCCTACAATGAGCAGTTCTTC
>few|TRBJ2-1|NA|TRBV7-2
CASSLGRGRNNEQFF
TGTGCCAGCAGCTTAGGCAGGGGCAGAAACAATGAGCAGTTCTTC
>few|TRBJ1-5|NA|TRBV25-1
CASSEGTGSYSNQPQHF
TGTGCCAGCAGTGAGGGTACAGGAAGCTATAGCAATCAGCCCCAGCATTTT
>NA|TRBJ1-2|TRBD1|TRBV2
CASSWDRGAAYGYTF
TGTGCCAGCAGTTGGGACAGGGGGGCGGCCTATGGCTACACCTTC
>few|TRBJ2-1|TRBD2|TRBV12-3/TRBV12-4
CASSSLVAGGGSYNEQFF
TGTGCCAGCAGTTCCCTCGTAGCGGGCGGGGGCTCCTACAATGAGCAGTTCTTC
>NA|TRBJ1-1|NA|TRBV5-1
CASSFSGGLLEAFF
TGCGCCAGCAGCTTTTCGGGAGGCCTCCTTGAAGCTTTCTTT
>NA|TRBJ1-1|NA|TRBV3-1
CACSQDRLGRNTEAFF
TGTGCCTGCAGCCAAGATCGGTTGGGTAGGAACACTGAAGCTTTCTTT
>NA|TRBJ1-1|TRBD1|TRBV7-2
CASSSTGGKLAEAFF
TGTGCCAGCAGCTCGACAGGGGGCAAGCTTGCTGAAGCTTTCTTT
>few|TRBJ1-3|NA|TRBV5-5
CASSYGGHSGNTIYF
TGTGCCAGCAGCTACGGAGGACACTCTGGAAACACCATATATTTT
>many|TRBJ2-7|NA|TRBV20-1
CSAPSSSYEQYF
TGCAGTGCTCCATCTAGCTCCTACGAGCAGTACTTC
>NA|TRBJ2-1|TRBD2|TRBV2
CASSEAFRTSGSNEQFF
TGTGCCAGCAGTGAAGCCTTCAGGACTAGCGGGAGCAATGAGCAGTTCTTC
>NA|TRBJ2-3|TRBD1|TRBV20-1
CSATDRVPDTQYF
TGCAGTGCAACGGACAGGGTCCCAGATACGCAGTATTTT
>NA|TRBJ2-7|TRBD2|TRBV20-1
CSARDSASGYEQYF
TGCAGTGCTAGAGATAGTGCTAGCGGCTACGAGCAGTACTTC
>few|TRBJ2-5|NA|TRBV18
CASSPPSTGRRQGTQYF
TGTGCCAGCTCACCACCGTCTACAGGACGACGACAAGGGACCCAGTACTTC
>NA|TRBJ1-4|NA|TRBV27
CASSPEKLFF
TGTGCCAGCAGTCCCGAAAAACTGTTTTTT
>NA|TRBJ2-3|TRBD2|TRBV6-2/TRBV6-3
CASTLAGGSTDTQYF
TGTGCCAGCACCCTAGCGGGAGGGTCCACAGATACGCAGTATTTT
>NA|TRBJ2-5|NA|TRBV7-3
CASSPTTRQETQYF
TGTGCCAGCAGCCCTACGACTAGACAAGAGACCCAGTACTTC
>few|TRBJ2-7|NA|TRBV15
CATSRERGNYEQYF
TGTGCCACCAGCAGAGAGAGGGGAAACTACGAGCAGTACTTC
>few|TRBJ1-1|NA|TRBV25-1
CASSDPGEVDTEAFF
TGTGCCAGCAGTGACCCTGGGGAGGTTGACACTGAAGCTTTCTTT
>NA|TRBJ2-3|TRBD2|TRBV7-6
CASSLGSGVSTDTQYF
TGTGCCAGCAGCTTAGGTAGCGGGGTTAGCACAGATACGCAGTATTTT
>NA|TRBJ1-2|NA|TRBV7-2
CASSLDPAANYGYTF
TGTGCCAGCAGCTTAGATCCCGCAGCAAACTATGGCTACACCTTC
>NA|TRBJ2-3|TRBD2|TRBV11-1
CASSLDSGRSTDTQYF
TGTGCCAGCAGCTTAGATAGCGGGCGGAGCACAGATACGCAGTATTTT
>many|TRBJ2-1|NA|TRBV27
CASSFVGGAPNEQFF
TGTGCCAGCAGTTTTGTTGGAGGGGCGCCCAATGAGCAGTTCTTC
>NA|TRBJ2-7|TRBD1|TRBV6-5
CANRDRGHEQYF
TGTGCCAACCGGGACAGAGGCCACGAGCAGTACTTC
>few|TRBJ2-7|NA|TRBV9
CASSVGGVNYEQYF
TGTGCCAGCAGCGTAGGCGGGGTTAACTACGAGCAGTACTTC
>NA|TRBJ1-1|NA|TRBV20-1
CSASWALRGTEAFF
TGCAGTGCTTCCTGGGCCCTTCGGGGAACTGAAGCTTTCTTT
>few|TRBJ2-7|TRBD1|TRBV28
CASRPGQASYEQYF
TGTGCCAGCAGACCGGGACAGGCTTCCTACGAGCAGTACTTC
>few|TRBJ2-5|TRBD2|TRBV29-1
CSVDAGGIGETQYF
TGCAGCGTTGATGCGGGAGGGATCGGAGAGACCCAGTACTTC
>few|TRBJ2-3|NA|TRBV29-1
CSVGYRARTDTQYF
TGCAGCGTTGGATACAGGGCACGCACAGATACGCAGTATTTT
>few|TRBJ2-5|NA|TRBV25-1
CASSDQGWETQYF
TGTGCCAGCAGTGACCAGGGTTGGGAGACCCAGTACTTC
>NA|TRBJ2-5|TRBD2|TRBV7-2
CASSLEGGTSGQETQYF
TGTGCCAGCAGCTTAGAAGGGGGGACTAGCGGTCAAGAGACCCAGTACTTC
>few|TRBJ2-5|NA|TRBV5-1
CASSLNAGQGETQYF
TGCGCCAGCAGCCTCAATGCGGGACAAGGGGAGACCCAGTACTTC
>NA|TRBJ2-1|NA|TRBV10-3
CAISEHPTGQFF
TGTGCCATCAGTGAGCATCCGACTGGGCAGTTCTTC
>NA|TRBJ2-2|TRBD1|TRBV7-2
CASTTGGRRTGELFF
TGTGCCAGCACCACAGGGGGCAGGAGGACCGGGGAGCTGTTTTTT
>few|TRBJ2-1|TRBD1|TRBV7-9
CASSLSVAGGIEQFF
TGTGCCAGCAGCTTATCCGTGGCAGGGGGTATTGAGCAGTTCTTC
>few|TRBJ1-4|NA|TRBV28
CASTGQRKLFF
TGTGCCAGCACGGGACAAAGAAAACTGTTTTTT
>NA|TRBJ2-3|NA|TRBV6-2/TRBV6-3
CASTSRTDTQYF
TGTGCCAGCACCAGCAGAACAGATACGCAGTATTTT
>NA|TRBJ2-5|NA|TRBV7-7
CASSYIAEETQYF
TGTGCTAGCAGCTATATAGCGGAAGAGACCCAGTACTTC
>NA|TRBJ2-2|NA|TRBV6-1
CASSEGLHPGELFF
TGTGCCAGCAGTGAGGGACTGCACCCCGGGGAGCTGTTTTTT
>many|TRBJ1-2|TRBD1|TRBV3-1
CASSRAGQSGYTF
TGTGCCAGCAGCCGAGCGGGACAGAGTGGCTACACCTTC
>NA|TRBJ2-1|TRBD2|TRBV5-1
CASSPRASGSGNEQFF
TGCGCCAGCAGCCCGAGAGCTAGCGGGAGTGGTAATGAGCAGTTCTTC
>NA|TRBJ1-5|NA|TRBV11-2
CASSSGETDQPHF
TGCGCCAGCAGCTCGGGTGAGACTGACCAGCCCCATTTT
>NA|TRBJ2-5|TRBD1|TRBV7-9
CASSLAGQGGAETQYF
TGTGCCAGCAGCTTAGCGGGACAGGGCGGAGCAGAGACCCAGTACTTC